The 11 T cell receptor beta chains in this list originate from one sample, sequenced in a study of Ad26.COV2.S vaccination and SARS-CoV-2 variants. Treatment described: about 20 received Ad26.COV2.S at low or high dose, single or two shots; about 5 received placebo; per-sample allocation not given. Sampling occurred on day 63 after the first vaccine or placebo injection. Profiling relied on immunoSEQ multiplex PCR, and the TCRdb table lists in-frame clones only, not all of them. The table lists some 480,000 clones, 70% to 90% of them singletons. Sample: peripheral blood, taken in a trial of Ad26.COV2.S vaccine versus placebo. These receptor sequences come from a person aged 18-60 years who received the Ad26.COV2.S COVID-19 vaccine or a placebo.

V gene TRBV27 combines with J gene TRBJ2-3; 11 bases fit TRBD2. This CDR3 region has 16 residues. Germline-derived CDR1 and CDR2 are MNHEY and SMNVEV (reference sequence). The V and J ends lost 5 bases and 4 bases, in that order; junction bases with no gene match: 8. DNA of the CDR3: TGTGCCAGCAGTCCCCTCAGACTAGCGGGACCAGATACGCAGTATTTT. The encoded protein is CASSPLRLAGPDTQYF.

On this clone itself: At one boundary the junction diverges from the germline segment, which might be a read error. V usage is TRBV18 and J usage is TRBJ1-2; D not certain. Germline V gives CDR1 KGHSH, CDR2 LQKENI. This CDR3 comprises 15 residues. DNA for the CDR3: TGTGCCAGCTCCCCACAAACACCTCCCGTCAGCGGCTACACCTTC. Translated: CASSPQTPPVSGYTF.

CDR3 DNA: TGTGCCAGCAGCTTAGCCGCTCTGCTAGATACGCAGTATTTT. As protein: CASSLAALLDTQYF. This chain links TRBV7-2 with TRBJ2-3, with D uncertain. The CDR3 length is 14 residues. V was cut by 0 bases and J by 5 bases, with 9 bases left in between. CDR1 is SGHTA and CDR2 is FQGNSA in the germline V gene.

V and J are TRBV6-2 or TRBV6-3 and TRBJ1-1; possibly TRBD1 for D (5 bases). In germline, CDR1 is MNHEY, CDR2 SVGEGT. V gave up 6 bases and J gave up 1 base, with 12 bases separating them. The CDR3 covers 14 residues. The CDR3 loop is CASSRRESNTEAFF. The CDR3 DNA reads TGTGCCAGCAGCCGCAGGGAATCGAACACTGAAGCTTTCTTT.

J is TRBJ2-7 and V is TRBV29-1; 9 bases fit TRBD1. CDR1 and CDR2 from the germline V gene are SQVTM and ANQGSEA. This CDR3 is 15 amino acids long. J lost 5 bases, V lost 5 bases, and 13 bases had no gene match. CDR3 coding DNA: TGCAGCGTTACCACCACCGGGACAGGGTGGGACGAGCAGTACTTC. Protein: CSVTTTGTGWDEQYF.

V is TRBV10-3 and J is TRBJ2-1, with 10 bases aligning to TRBD1. Germline assignment: CDR1 ENHRY and CDR2 SYGVKD. The CDR3 totals 15 residues. V lost 0 bases, J lost 7 bases, and 3 bases stayed unmatched. The CDR3 DNA reads as TGTGCCATCAGTGAGTCGACAGGGGGCCGAAATGAGCAGTTCTTC. Residues: CAISESTGGRNEQFF.

CDR3 sequence reads: CASRTEAFGWQYF. The CDR3 DNA reads TGTGCCAGCCGGACGGAGGCATTCGGGTGGCAGTACTTC. The V gene is TRBV12-3 or TRBV12-4, the J gene TRBJ2-7; perhaps TRBD2 as D (5 bases). V shed 8 bases and J shed 9 bases, with 20 bases lying between them. The CDR3 has 13 amino acids.

This clone was recorded only once. The gene calls are TRBV12-3 or TRBV12-4 and TRBJ1-5; D ambiguous. The CDR3 totals 12 residues. V lost 4 bases and J 2 bases, leaving 3 bases between the germline ends. CDR3 sequence: CASSSGNQPQHF. DNA of the CDR3: TGTGCCAGCAGTTCAGGCAATCAGCCCCAGCATTTT.

The rearrangement links TRBV7-6 to TRBJ1-2; 11 positions agree with TRBD1. The CDR3 sequence is 15 residues long. With V trimmed by 2 bases and J by 6 bases, 5 bases remained unmatched. CDR1 SGHVS and CDR2 FNYEAQ come from the germline V gene. The CDR3 reads CASSLSPGQGDGYTF. The CDR3, as DNA: TGTGCCAGCAGCTTATCCCCGGGACAGGGGGATGGCTACACCTTC.

This chain uses TRBV9 with TRBJ2-1; TRBD2 aligns across 8 bases. The length of the CDR3 is 16 residues. CDR1 is SGDLS and CDR2 is YYNGEE in the germline V gene. Germline trimming cut 2 bases from V and 0 bases from J; bases unmatched to any gene: 4. The CDR3 nucleotides read TGTGCCAGCAGCGTGATGGGACTAGGCTCCTACAATGAGCAGTTCTTC. Residues: CASSVMGLGSYNEQFF.

The chain links TRBV6-5 to TRBJ1-4; D not resolved. The germline V gene has CDR1 MNHEY and CDR2 SVGAGI. The CDR3 is made up of 14 amino acids. Trimming stripped 0 bases from V and 4 bases from J, with 6 bases between. The CDR3 loop is CASSYSQSNEKLFF. CDR3 bases: TGTGCCAGCAGTTACTCTCAGAGTAATGAAAAACTGTTTTTT.